Following are 17 T cell receptor beta chains from one sample sequenced in a study of T cell responses to AZD1222 COVID-19 vaccine. Produced via immunoSEQ multiplex PCR; TCRdb's table is partial and in-frame only. The sample lists more than 85,000 clones, 88% occurring once. This specimen consisted of peripheral blood, obtained on day 0 of AZD1222 vaccination. Source of these receptors: an adult in good health.

This clone is a singleton in its sample. The sample holds other DNA sequences that translate to the same CDR3. The gene calls are TRBV29-1 and TRBJ2-7; D uncertain. CDR3 length: 10 amino acids. V was clipped by 4 bases and J by 3 bases, with 4 bases between them. Germline assignment: CDR1 SQVTM and CDR2 ANQGSEA. The CDR3 here is CSVGDYEQYF. The CDR3 DNA sequence: TGCAGCGTTGGTGACTACGAGCAGTACTTC.

The CDR3 DNA follows: TGCAGTGCTAGTCTGGCGGTCCCGGGGAGGGACGAGCAGTACTTC. Its protein product is CSASLAVPGRDEQYF. This rearrangement joins TRBV20-1 to TRBJ2-7; 7 positions agree with TRBD2. V lost 3 bases, J lost 5 bases, and 13 bases stayed unmatched. CDR1 and CDR2 from the germline V gene are DFQATT and SNEGSKA (reference sequence). The CDR3 runs to 15 residues.

This chain links TRBV27 with TRBJ1-6, with D tentatively TRBD1 (5 bases). Per germline, CDR1 MNHEY and CDR2 SMNVEV (reference sequence). Between the trimmed V and J ends, which lost 3 bases and 7 bases, there was a span of 13 bases. This CDR3 contains 15 residues. The CDR3 coding sequence is TGTGCCAGCAGTTTCCTGACAGTTTCGAATTCACCCCTCCACTTT. This sequence encodes CASSFLTVSNSPLHF.

The chain couples TRBV6-5 to TRBJ2-7; 12 bases match TRBD2. The CDR3 contains 15 residues. Germline values: CDR1 MNHEY, CDR2 SVGAGI. With 7 bases clipped from V and 2 bases from J, the junction kept 6 bases outside the gene matches. Written as DNA, the CDR3 is TGTGCCAGCATCACCTCTAGCGGGGGGGCCTACGAGCAGTACTTC. Translating it yields CASITSSGGAYEQYF.

The chain employs TRBV5-4 and TRBJ2-2, with 7 bases that match TRBD1. V lost 4 bases and J lost 4; bases outside the gene matches: 7. This CDR3 is 15 amino acids long. From germline, CDR1 is SGHNT and CDR2 YYREEE (reference sequence). This CDR3 reads CASSLDRVVTGELFF. Written as DNA, the CDR3 is TGTGCCAGCAGCCTCGACAGGGTCGTCACCGGGGAGCTGTTTTTT.

This rearrangement joins TRBV7-9 to TRBJ2-7, with TRBD2 identical over 13 bases. J was trimmed by 4 bases and V by 5 bases; bases with no gene match: 8. Germline-derived CDR1 and CDR2 are SEHNR and FQNEAQ (reference sequence). The CDR3 runs to 16 residues. As DNA, the CDR3 is TGTGCCAGCAGCGCGACCGGACTAGCGGGAGTGTACGAGCAGTACTTC. Encoded protein: CASSATGLAGVYEQYF. The whole variable domain, filled in from reference TRBV7-9 and TRBJ2-7, reads DTGVSQNPRHKITKRGQNVTFRCDPISEHNRLYWYRQTLGQGPEFLTYFQNEAQLEKSRLLSDRFSAERPKGSFSTLEIQRTEQGDSAMYLCASSATGLAGVYEQYFGPGTRLTVT.

The rearrangement uses TRBV27 and TRBJ2-7, with a weak D call TRBD2 (5 bases). CDR3 length: 14 residues. Germline CDR1 is MNHEY and CDR2 is SMNVEV (reference sequence). V lost 5 bases, J lost 3 bases, and 14 bases lay in between. CDR3 in DNA: TGTGCCAGCAGTCCCTCGGACTCGAACTACGAGCAGTACTTC. Amino acids: CASSPSDSNYEQYF.

The J gene is TRBJ1-5, the V gene TRBV28; TRBD1 might be the D (6 bases). Trimming shortened V by 5 bases and J by 0 bases, and 11 bases separated the two germline ends. The length of the CDR3 is 15 residues. Germline CDR1 and CDR2: MDHEN and SYDVKM. CDR3 in amino acids: CASSVDRNSNQPQHF. As DNA, the CDR3 is TGTGCCAGCAGTGTGGACAGAAATAGCAATCAGCCCCAGCATTTT.

The chain links TRBV19 to TRBJ2-7; a possible D gene is TRBD1 (5 bases). Germline loops: CDR1 LNHDA, CDR2 SQIVND (reference sequence). The V end was cut by 3 bases, the J end by 5 bases, with 14 bases between. There are 14 residues in the CDR3. This CDR3 reads CASSMGRRWDEQYF. The CDR3 DNA sequence: TGTGCCAGTAGTATGGGGCGCCGATGGGACGAGCAGTACTTC.

The CDR3 protein is CASTRQEGYTF. For the CDR3, the DNA is TGTGCCAGCACCCGGCAGGAAGGCTACACCTTC. The chain has TRBV11-2 and TRBJ1-2, with D unresolved. Germline V gene sequence: CDR1 SGHAT, CDR2 FQNNGV. Trimming stripped 7 bases from V and 8 bases from J, with 11 bases between. The CDR3 runs to 11 residues.

J is TRBJ1-3 and V is TRBV7-9; D might be TRBD1 (6 bases). Between the trimmed V and J ends, which lost 5 bases and 4 bases, there was a span of 12 bases. Germline V gene lookup returns CDR1 SEHNR and CDR2 FQNEAQ (reference sequence). CDR3 length equals 14 residues. CDR3 sequence (DNA): TGTGCCAGCAGCCTCACAGGGATGGGAAACACCATATATTTT. Residues: CASSLTGMGNTIYF.

The rearrangement uses TRBV29-1 and TRBJ1-1; TRBD1 matches at 7 bases. CDR3 length: 10 residues. Germline V gives CDR1 SQVTM, CDR2 ANQGSEA. V lost 7 bases to trimming and J lost 11 bases; unmatched junction nucleotides: 7. The CDR3 nucleotides are TGCAGCGCTGGGGACAGAGACGCTTTCTTT. Encoded protein: CSAGDRDAFF.

The genes are TRBV7-8 and TRBJ2-6, with 9 bases aligning to TRBD1. The CDR3 is 16 residues long. V shed 4 bases, J shed 2 bases, and the junction held 3 bases outside the gene matches. Per the germline V gene, CDR1 is SGHVS and CDR2 is FQNEAQ. The CDR3 region is CASSSRQGAGANVLTF. The DNA for the CDR3 is TGTGCCAGCAGCTCTCGACAGGGGGCTGGGGCCAACGTCCTGACTTTC.

The chain uses TRBV10-3 and TRBJ1-1; unclear D gene. Germline assignment: CDR1 ENHRY and CDR2 SYGVKD. The CDR3 is made up of 16 amino acids. V was pared by 1 base and J by 1 base, with 13 bases between. The chain's CDR3 is CAISEYPARKNTEAFF. CDR3 nucleotides: TGTGCCATCAGTGAGTATCCGGCCAGGAAGAACACTGAAGCTTTCTTT.

This chain links TRBV5-1 with TRBJ1-1; no reliable D call. Trimming took 3 bases from V and 2 from J, leaving 11 bases between them. The CDR3 contains 14 residues. Looked up from germline, CDR1 is SGHRS and CDR2 is YFSETQ. The CDR3: CASSWELVNTEAFF. CDR3 sequence (DNA): TGCGCCAGCAGCTGGGAACTGGTAAACACTGAAGCTTTCTTT.

The CDR3 nucleotides are TGTGCCAGCAGTGACACCAAACCTCCGAGGAAGAACACTGAAGCTTTCTTT. It specifies CASSDTKPPRKNTEAFF. The V call is TRBV6-4, the J call TRBJ1-1; D remains unclear. CDR3 length: 17 residues. Trimming shortened V by 2 bases and J by 1 base, and 17 bases separated the two germline ends. Germline assignment: CDR1 MRHNA and CDR2 SNTAGT.

This clone was picked up one time. The chain has TRBV12-3 or TRBV12-4 and TRBJ2-3, with D perhaps matching TRBD2 (6 bases). Trimming pared 5 bases from V and 5 bases from J, leaving 11 bases between. The CDR3 has 13 residues. Here the CDR3 DNA reads TGTGCCAGCAGTCAATCGCGGGGAGATACGCAGTATTTT. Protein product: CASSQSRGDTQYF.